These 2 T cell receptor beta chains originate from one sample sequenced in a study of T-cell memory formation after mild COVID-19. A single record per CDR3 protein comes from TCRdb applying MiXCR to the 5' RACE reads. The sample carries 35,000 to 50,000 distinct CDR3 sequences, 6% to 8.5% recorded once. Specimen: PBMCs or a T cell subset sorted from them (not recorded which). Receptors were obtained from an adult who had mild COVID-19 (a few samples of this study predate the infection). Cell type and time point are not known.

In this sample, this clonotype turned up a few times. The J gene is TRBJ1-1, the V gene TRBV7-6; D not resolved. Germline assignment: CDR1 SGHVS and CDR2 FNYEAQ. The CDR3 sequence is 14 residues long. Trimming stripped 2 bases from V and 0 bases from J, with 7 bases between. The CDR3 sequence is CASSLSTLNTEAFF. The CDR3 bases are TGTGCCAGCAGCTTATCAACCCTGAACACTGAAGCTTTCTTT. The full variable domain, in which reference TRBV7-6 and TRBJ1-1 provide the parts outside the CDR3, is GAGVSQSPRYKVTKRGQDVALRCDPISGHVSLYWYRQALGQGPEFLTYFNYEAQQDKSGLPNDRFSAERPEGSISTLTIQRTEQRDSAMYRCASSLSTLNTEAFFGQGTRLTVV.

The V call is TRBV12-3 or TRBV12-4, the J call TRBJ2-3, with a weak D call TRBD1 (5 bases). The CDR3 consists of 15 residues. V shed 3 bases and J shed 0 bases, with 10 bases lying between them. The CDR3 DNA reads TGTGCCAGCAGTTTTCGACAGTACAGCACAGATACGCAGTATTTT. This gives the protein CASSFRQYSTDTQYF.